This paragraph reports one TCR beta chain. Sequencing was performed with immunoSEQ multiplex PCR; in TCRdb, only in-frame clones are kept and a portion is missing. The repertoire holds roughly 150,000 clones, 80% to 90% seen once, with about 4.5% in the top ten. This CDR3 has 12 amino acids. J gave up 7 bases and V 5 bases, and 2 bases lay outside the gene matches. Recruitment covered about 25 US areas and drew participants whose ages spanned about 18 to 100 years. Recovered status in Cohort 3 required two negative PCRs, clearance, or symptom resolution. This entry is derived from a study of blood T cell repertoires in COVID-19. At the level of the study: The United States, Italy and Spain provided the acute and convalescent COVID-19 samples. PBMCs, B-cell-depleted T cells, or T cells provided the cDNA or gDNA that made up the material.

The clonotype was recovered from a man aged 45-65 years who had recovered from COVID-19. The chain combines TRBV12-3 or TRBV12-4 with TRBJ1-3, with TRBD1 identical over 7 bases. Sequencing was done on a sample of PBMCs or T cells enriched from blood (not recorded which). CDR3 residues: CASSKQGNTIYF. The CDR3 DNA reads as TGTGCCAGCAGTAAACAGGGGAACACCATATATTTT.